These 11 T cell receptor beta chains came from one sample sequenced in a study of blood T cell repertoires in COVID-19. Profiled with immunoSEQ multiplex PCR; TCRdb holds only in-frame clones, not every one. The sample records 150,000 to 200,000 clones, approximately 81% being singletons. Sequencing was performed on peripheral blood. The receptors here all came from a person aged 70 to 85 with COVID-19, enrolled during active disease.

This clone has only one observation. The chain uses TRBV4-3 and TRBJ1-2, with TRBD1 identical over 7 bases. This CDR3 is 15 amino acids long. Losses at the gene ends were 1 base for V and 5 bases for J; bases not matched to a gene: 7. CDR1 and CDR2 from the germline V gene are LGHNA and YSLEER. The CDR3 nucleotides read TGCGCCAGCAGCCAAGGGATAACAGGGGTATATGGCTACACCTTC. As protein: CASSQGITGVYGYTF.

This clone occurred once. V and J are TRBV28 and TRBJ1-4; TRBD1 is a possible D gene (5 bases). Trimming stripped 6 bases from V and 5 bases from J, with 16 bases between. From germline, CDR1 is MDHEN and CDR2 SYDVKM. The CDR3 consists of 15 residues. CDR3 residues: CASSPGSSPNEKLFF. The CDR3 region has the DNA TGTGCCAGCAGCCCAGGGTCGAGCCCGAATGAAAAACTGTTTTTT.

This clone was detected a few times. The chain couples TRBV7-9 to TRBJ2-3, with D perhaps matching TRBD1 (5 bases). V was clipped by 2 bases and J by 0 bases, with 9 bases between them. CDR1 and CDR2 from the germline V gene are SEHNR and FQNEAQ (reference sequence). The CDR3 is 15 amino acids. As DNA, the CDR3 is TGTGCCAGCAGCTTATTACAGGCTAGCACAGATACGCAGTATTTT. Translating gives CASSLLQASTDTQYF. The entire variable domain, with the rest obtained from reference TRBV7-9 and TRBJ2-3, is as follows: DTGVSQNPRHKITKRGQNVTFRCDPISEHNRLYWYRQTLGQGPEFLTYFQNEAQLEKSRLLSDRFSAERPKGSFSTLEIQRTEQGDSAMYLCASSLLQASTDTQYFGPGTRLTVL.

The genes are TRBV3-1 (or the pseudogene TRBV3-2) and TRBJ1-3; D gene uncertain. Germline V gene lookup returns CDR1 LGHDT and CDR2 YNNKEL (reference sequence). V was cut by 6 bases and J by 0 bases, with 6 bases left in between. The CDR3 spans 13 residues. The CDR3 DNA reads TGTGCCAGCAGTCGGGGCTCTGGAAACACCATATATTTT. Residues: CASSRGSGNTIYF.

About this clone: In the same sample, other DNA sequences code for this CDR3. The chain uses TRBV28 and TRBJ1-5, with a possible D match to TRBD1 (5 bases). V was clipped by 6 bases and J by 7 bases, with 13 bases between them. There are 13 residues in the CDR3. The germline V gene encodes CDR1 MDHEN and CDR2 SYDVKM. Here the CDR3 reads CASSPGGEQPQHF. The DNA of the CDR3 is TGTGCCAGCAGCCCCGGGGGGGAGCAGCCCCAGCATTTT.

In its sample, this clone was seen a few times. The junction and the germline gene differ at one end; a read error may be behind it. V gene TRBV5-5 combines with J gene TRBJ1-2; 7 nucleotides line up with TRBD1. There are 13 residues in the CDR3. In germline, CDR1 is SGHKS, CDR2 YYEKEE (reference sequence). The CDR3 loop reads CASSLDRSKGYTF. CDR3 nucleotides: TGTGCCAGCAGTTTGGACAGGAGTAAGGGCTACACCTTC. Drawing the rest from reference TRBV5-5 and TRBJ1-2, the complete variable domain is DAGVTQSPTHLIKTRGQQVTLRCSPISGHKSVSWYQQVLGQGPQFIFQYYEKEERGRGNFPDRFSARQFPNYSSELNVNALLLGDSALYLCASSLDRSKGYTFGSGTRLTVV.

The gene calls are TRBV6-5 and TRBJ1-5, with D tentatively TRBD1 (5 bases). Trimming removed 0 bases from V and 7 bases from J, with 10 bases in between. The CDR3 has 14 amino acids. Germline V gives CDR1 MNHEY, CDR2 SVGAGI. The CDR3 bases are TGTGCCAGCAGTTACTCGGCAGGGCAACAGCCCCAGCATTTT. It is translated as CASSYSAGQQPQHF.

V and J are TRBV28 and TRBJ1-1, with 7 bases lining up with TRBD1. Germline loops: CDR1 MDHEN, CDR2 SYDVKM. CDR3 length: 14 residues. V lost 2 bases and J lost 2; bases outside the gene matches: 2. CDR3 residues: CASSLGTANTEAFF. CDR3 sequence (DNA): TGTGCCAGCAGTTTAGGGACAGCTAACACTGAAGCTTTCTTT.

The rearrangement uses TRBV5-4 and TRBJ2-1; TRBD2 is a possible D gene (6 bases). The germline V and J ends were trimmed by 4 bases and 5 bases, with 13 bases remaining between them. The germline gives CDR1 SGHNT, CDR2 YYREEE (reference sequence). The CDR3 covers 14 residues. CDR3 in DNA: TGTGCCAGCAGCCCGGGACTGAAGAACAATGAGCAGTTCTTC. Translation: CASSPGLKNNEQFF.

The genes are TRBV30 and TRBJ2-7, with D perhaps matching TRBD2 (6 bases). Trimming removed 1 base at V and 2 bases at J, with 12 bases between. Germline CDR1 is GTSNPN and CDR2 is SVGIG (reference sequence). The CDR3 spans 14 residues. For the CDR3, the DNA is TGTGCCTGGAGTGACGGACTATCAACCTACGAGCAGTACTTC. Translating gives CAWSDGLSTYEQYF.

The V and J genes are TRBV6-5 and TRBJ1-5; tentative D call: TRBD1 (6 bases). The CDR3 extends over 13 amino acids. In germline, CDR1 is MNHEY, CDR2 SVGAGI. Between the trimmed V and J ends, which lost 7 bases and 6 bases, there was a span of 13 bases. The CDR3 DNA sequence: TGTGCCAGCACCGACAGGCGTGGTCAGCCCCAGCATTTT. Protein sequence: CASTDRRGQPQHF.